The sequence of this T cell receptor beta chain was determined in a study of memory CD4+ T cells and cytomegalovirus serostatus. On the study more broadly: Donors were healthy Belgian adults, 10 or so CMV seropositive and 24 seronegative. Study-wide results and caveats: Each of 67 CMV-associated TCRbeta sequences occurred in one to five individuals.

Germline V gene data show CDR1 as SGHNT and CDR2 as YYREEE (reference sequence). V shed 1 base and J 1 base; nucleotides not matched to a gene: 3. This CDR3 is built from 16 residues. As handled by the study authors: Out-of-frame sequences were removed, leaving 2 million or so distinct TCRbeta sequences. Produced via immunoSEQ multiplex PCR; TCRdb's table is partial and in-frame only. V and J calls and clone size are copied from that table; D and trimming were computed from the DNA. The sample yields about 44,000 clones, 76% seen once. Single viable CD3+CD4+CD8-CD45RO+ cells were sorted as the memory CD4+ T cells. A word on this clone: Its antigen is unknown.

This receptor was taken from an adult in good health and CMV-seronegative. The chain uses TRBV5-4 and TRBJ2-2; 8 bases are a match to TRBD1. Sequences were obtained from memory CD4+ T cells from blood. The CDR3 sequence: CASSLKTGGNTGELFF. The CDR3 nucleotides are TGTGCCAGCAGCTTGAAAACAGGGGGGAACACCGGGGAGCTGTTTTTT.